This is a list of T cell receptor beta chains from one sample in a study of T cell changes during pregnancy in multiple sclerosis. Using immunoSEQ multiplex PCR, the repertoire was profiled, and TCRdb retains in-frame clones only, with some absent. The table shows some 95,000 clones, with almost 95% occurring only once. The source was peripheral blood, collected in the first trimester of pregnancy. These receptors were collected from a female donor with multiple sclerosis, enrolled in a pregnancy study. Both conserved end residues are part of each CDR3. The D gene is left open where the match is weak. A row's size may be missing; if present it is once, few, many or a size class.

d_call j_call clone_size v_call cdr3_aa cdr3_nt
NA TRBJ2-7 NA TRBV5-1 CASSSSYEQYF TGCGCCAGCAGCTCCAGCTACGAGCAGTACTTC
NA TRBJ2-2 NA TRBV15 CATSTRRGSNTGELFF TGTGCCACCAGCACCAGGCGGGGTTCGAACACCGGGGAGCTGTTTTTT
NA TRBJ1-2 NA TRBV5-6 CASSPDRNLNYGYTF TGTGCCAGCAGTCCCGACAGGAATCTTAACTATGGCTACACCTTC
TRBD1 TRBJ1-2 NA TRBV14 CASQPQGGPFGYTF TGTGCCAGCCAGCCACAGGGGGGGCCCTTCGGCTACACCTTC
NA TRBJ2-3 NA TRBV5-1 CASSLAVQRATDTQYF TGCGCCAGCAGCTTGGCCGTTCAGCGGGCCACAGATACGCAGTATTTT
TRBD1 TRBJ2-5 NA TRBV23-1 CASTPGTGAHLQETQYF TGCGCCAGCACCCCCGGGACAGGGGCCCATCTGCAAGAGACCCAGTACTTC
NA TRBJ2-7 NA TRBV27 CASSSYGREDEQYF TGTGCCAGCAGTTCCTACGGACGGGAAGACGAGCAGTACTTC
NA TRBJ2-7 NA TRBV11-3 CASSPRGGHSEQYF TGTGCCAGCAGCCCAAGGGGGGGACACTCGGAGCAGTACTTC
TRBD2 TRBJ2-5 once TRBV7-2 CASSLTKGLASKTQYF TGTGCCAGCAGCCTAACGAAAGGACTAGCGAGTAAGACCCAGTACTTC
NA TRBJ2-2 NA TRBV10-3 CASRAYNTGELFF TGTGCCAGCAGGGCTTACAACACCGGGGAGCTGTTTTTT
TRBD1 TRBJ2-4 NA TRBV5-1 CASSPDRGLSNIQYF TGCGCCAGCAGTCCGGACAGGGGGCTTTCCAACATTCAGTACTTC
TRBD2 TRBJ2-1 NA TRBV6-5 CASSYMLAGGGEQFF TGTGCCAGCAGTTACATGCTAGCGGGAGGGGGTGAGCAGTTCTTC
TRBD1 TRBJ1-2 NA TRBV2 CASSRDSSGYTF TGTGCCAGCAGCCGGGACAGCTCCGGCTACACCTTC
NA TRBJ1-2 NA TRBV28 CASSLEGEGADGYTF TGTGCCAGCAGTTTAGAGGGGGAAGGGGCGGATGGCTACACCTTC
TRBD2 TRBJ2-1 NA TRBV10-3 CAISKTSGINNEQFF TGTGCCATCAGCAAAACTAGCGGGATAAACAATGAGCAGTTCTTC
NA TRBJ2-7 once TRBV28 CASTRSSYEQYF TGTGCCAGCACCCGCAGCTCCTACGAGCAGTACTTC
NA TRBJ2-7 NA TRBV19 CASSWGQRREQYF TGTGCCAGTAGTTGGGGACAACGTCGCGAGCAGTACTTC
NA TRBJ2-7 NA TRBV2 CASSSRVRYEQYF TGTGCCAGCAGCAGCCGGGTCCGATACGAGCAGTACTTC
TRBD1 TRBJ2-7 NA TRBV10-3 CAITGKTGSYEQYF TGTGCCATCACTGGGAAGACAGGGAGCTACGAGCAGTACTTC
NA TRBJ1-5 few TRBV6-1 CASSEGRGGMSQHF TGTGCCAGCAGTGAAGGTCGGGGGGGGATGTCCCAGCATTTT
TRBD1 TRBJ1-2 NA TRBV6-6 CASSLDRGGGYTF TGTGCCAGCAGCCTCGACAGGGGTGGTGGCTACACCTTC
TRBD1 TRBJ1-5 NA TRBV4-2 CASSHDPGQGLNQPQHF TGTGCCAGCAGCCACGACCCGGGACAGGGCTTAAATCAGCCCCAGCATTTT
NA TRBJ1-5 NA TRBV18 CASSLGGVGPQHF TGTGCCAGCTCACTCGGGGGAGTAGGGCCCCAGCATTTT
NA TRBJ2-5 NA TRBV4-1 CASSQGGGQSVETQYF TGCGCCAGCAGCCAGGGGGGTGGGCAATCTGTAGAGACCCAGTACTTC